This is a list of T cell receptor beta chains from one sample in a study of blood T cell repertoires in COVID-19. Produced via immunoSEQ multiplex PCR; TCRdb's table is partial and in-frame only. The sample includes some 100,000 clones, about 89% of them seen just once. Sequenced material: peripheral blood. The receptors stem from a human donor with acute or convalescent COVID-19. The donor label of this sample is uncertain. The CDR3 runs from the conserved cysteine through the conserved F or W. A D gene is named only where the DNA matches it firmly. Not all rows give a size; the values are once, few, many and, for expanded clones, a class.

-	-	TRBV5-4	TRBJ1-3	TGTGCCAGCAGCTTAGGGGGTGCTGGAAACACCATATATTTT	CASSLGGAGNTIYF
-	-	TRBV15	TRBJ2-1	TGTGCCACCAGCAGAGTGGAGGGGTACAATGAGCAGTTCTTC	CATSRVEGYNEQFF
TRBD1	-	TRBV29-1	TRBJ1-1	TGCAGCTCACAACAGGGGGCGGCTACTGAAGCTTTCTTT	CSSQQGAATEAFF
TRBD1	-	TRBV6-5	TRBJ2-7	TGTGCCAGCAGTTACGGACAGGGGGCGATTCCGGGCGAGCAGTACTTC	CASSYGQGAIPGEQYF
TRBD1	-	TRBV18	TRBJ1-5	TGTGCCAGCTCACCACTACAGGGGTCGAATCAGCCCCAGCATTTT	CASSPLQGSNQPQHF
TRBD1	-	TRBV7-2	TRBJ1-5	TGTGCCAGCAGCCCCGGACAGGGGAGGAATCAGCCCCAGCATTTT	CASSPGQGRNQPQHF
-	-	TRBV27	TRBJ1-2	TGTGCCAGCAGTTTTCAGTTAAACTATGGCTACACCTTC	CASSFQLNYGYTF
TRBD1	-	TRBV11-2	TRBJ1-2	TGTGCCAGCAGCCTGGGACAGGGGATCTATGGCTACACCTTC	CASSLGQGIYGYTF
-	few	TRBV5-5	TRBJ1-1	TGTGCCAGCAGCTTGGAGGGACACTTGAACACTGAAGCTTTCTTT	CASSLEGHLNTEAFF
TRBD1	-	TRBV3-1/TRBV3-2	TRBJ2-3	TGTGCCAGCAGCCGGAGACAGGGGGCATCAGATACGCAGTATTTT	CASSRRQGASDTQYF
TRBD2	-	TRBV19	TRBJ2-5	TGTGCCAGTACCGGGACTAGCGGGCAAGAGACCCAGTACTTC	CASTGTSGQETQYF
TRBD1	-	TRBV6-6	TRBJ1-4	TGTGCCAGCAGTTCCGGACAGGGTTATGAAAAACTGTTTTTT	CASSSGQGYEKLFF
TRBD1	few	TRBV6-5	TRBJ1-1	TGTGCCAGCAGCTTCAGCACAGGGGGTGACACTGAAGCTTTCTTT	CASSFSTGGDTEAFF
-	-	TRBV2	TRBJ1-1	TGTGCCAGCAGCGACGACAGCATGAACACTGAAGCTTTCTTT	CASSDDSMNTEAFF
TRBD1	-	TRBV5-6	TRBJ2-1	TGTGCCAGCAGCTTAGTGGGACAGGGGGCGATCGAGCAGTTCTTC	CASSLVGQGAIEQFF
-	-	TRBV18	TRBJ2-1	TGTGCCAGCTCAGCGGAGTACGGGAATACACGTCTGTTCTTC	CASSAEYGNTRLFF
TRBD2	-	TRBV6-2/TRBV6-3	TRBJ2-3	TGTGCCAGCAGCAGAGCGGGGTCTAGCACAGATACGCAGTATTTT	CASSRAGSSTDTQYF
-	-	TRBV5-6	TRBJ2-3	TGTGCCAGCAGCTTGACTGGGCCGGATCGTCCAGGGACAGATACGCAGTATTTT	CASSLTGPDRPGTDTQYF
-	-	TRBV27	TRBJ2-1	TGTGCCAGCAGTACCCACACTCTGACAGGCCTAGGGAATGAGCAGTTCTTC	CASSTHTLTGLGNEQFF
-	-	TRBV21-1	TRBJ2-3	TGTGCCAGCAGCACGCACGGCAAGCGGGAGTGGAATAGCACAGATACGCAGTATTTT	CASSTHGKREWNSTDTQYF
-	-	TRBV6-1	TRBJ1-2	TGTGCCAGCAGTGAATGGGCGTTATATGGCTACACCTTC	CASSEWALYGYTF
-	-	TRBV30	TRBJ2-7	TGTGCCTGGAGTTCACGACTGCAGCAGTACTTC	CAWSSRLQQYF
TRBD1	-	TRBV28	TRBJ1-1	TGTGCCAGCAGGGAACAGGGGGCAAACACTGAAGCTTTCTTT	CASREQGANTEAFF
TRBD2	-	TRBV5-1	TRBJ2-7	TGCGCCAGCAGCCCCTCTGAACTAGCGGTCTCCTACGAGCAGTACTTC	CASSPSELAVSYEQYF
-	few	TRBV5-6	TRBJ1-1	TGTGCCAGCAGCTTGACCGGGATGAACACTGAAGCTTTCTTT	CASSLTGMNTEAFF
TRBD1	-	TRBV18	TRBJ1-4	TGTGCCAGCTCCCCCTTCAGGGGGACTGATGAAAAACTGTTTTTT	CASSPFRGTDEKLFF
TRBD1	-	TRBV4-3	TRBJ2-5	TGCGCCAGCAGCCAAGAAAGGACAGGGGCTAGGGAGACCCAGTACTTC	CASSQERTGARETQYF
-	-	TRBV4-3	TRBJ1-4	TGCGCCAGCAGCCAAGATGGGCAGAATAATGAAAAACTGTTTTTT	CASSQDGQNNEKLFF
-	-	TRBV6-1	TRBJ1-1	TGTGCCAGCAGTGAGACCTGGAGGGGCACTGAAGCTTTCTTT	CASSETWRGTEAFF